This T cell receptor (beta chain) was sequenced in a study of PD-1 blockade in classical Hodgkin lymphoma. Study at large: Every 2 weeks, patients got 3 mg/kg intravenous nivolumab.

Whole-study results and caveats: Relative to healthy donors, newly diagnosed patients reportedly had lower baseline TCR diversity, which was reported as lower still in relapsed/refractory patients. Reasons behind the repertoire differences stay unclear, perhaps disease activity or earlier therapy.

CDR1 is SEHNR and CDR2 is FQNEAQ in the germline V gene (reference sequence). Trimming pared 5 bases from V and 6 bases from J, leaving 14 bases between. CDR3 length equals 13 residues. TCRdb's copy holds only in-frame clones and misses some; the assay was immunoSEQ multiplex PCR. The profile covers roughly 30,000 clones, with over 75% appearing a single time and roughly 0.52% taken by the ten largest. Time point described: cycle 4 day 1 (C4D1), after 6 weeks of nivolumab. Every patient had relapsed following autologous stem cell transplantation, and cohorts differed in brentuximab vedotin exposure. Researchers used magnetic negative selection to pull out pure CD4+ T cells from thawed PBMCs. Best outcomes ranged across complete response, partial response and progressive disease. This clone was found a few times. What it binds is unknown.

The sequencing here drew on CD4+ T cells from blood, taken before the fourth cycle of nivolumab. The chain has TRBV7-9 and TRBJ2-7; tentative D call: TRBD1 (5 bases). This TCR was sampled from a human donor with classical Hodgkin lymphoma. The CDR3 sequence: CASSQTVAGEQYF. The CDR3 DNA sequence: TGTGCCAGCAGCCAGACAGTGGCAGGCGAGCAGTACTTC. Based on the CDR3 plus reference TRBV7-9 and TRBJ2-7, the full variable domain is DTGVSQNPRHKITKRGQNVTFRCDPISEHNRLYWYRQTLGQGPEFLTYFQNEAQLEKSRLLSDRFSAERPKGSFSTLEIQRTEQGDSAMYLCASSQTVAGEQYFGPGTRLTVT.